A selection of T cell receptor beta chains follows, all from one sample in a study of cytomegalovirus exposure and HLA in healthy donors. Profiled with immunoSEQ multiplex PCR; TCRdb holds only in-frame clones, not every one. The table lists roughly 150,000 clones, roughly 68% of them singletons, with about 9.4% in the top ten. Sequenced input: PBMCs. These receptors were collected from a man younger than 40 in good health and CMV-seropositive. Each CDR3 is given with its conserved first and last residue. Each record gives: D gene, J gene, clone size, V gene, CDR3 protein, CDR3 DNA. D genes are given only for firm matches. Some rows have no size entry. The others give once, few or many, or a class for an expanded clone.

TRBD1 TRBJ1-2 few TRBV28 CASSPVGQYGYTF TGTGCCAGCAGCCCGGTGGGACAGTATGGCTACACCTTC
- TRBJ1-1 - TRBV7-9 CASSLAFLTGLVAEAFF TGTGCCAGCAGCTTAGCTTTTCTGACAGGTTTAGTGGCTGAAGCTTTCTTT
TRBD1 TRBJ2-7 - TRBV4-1 CASSDDRGRTPYEQYF TGCGCCAGCAGCGACGACAGGGGGCGCACCCCCTACGAGCAGTACTTC
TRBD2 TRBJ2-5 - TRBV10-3 CAISATAGVKTQYF TGTGCCATCAGCGCCACAGCGGGAGTCAAGACCCAGTACTTC
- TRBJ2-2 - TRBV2 CASSELATGELFF TGTGCCAGCAGTGAACTAGCGACCGGGGAGCTGTTTTTT
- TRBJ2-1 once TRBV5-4 CASSPLYERSSYNEQFF TGTGCCAGCAGCCCCCTCTACGAGAGGAGCTCCTACAATGAGCAGTTCTTC
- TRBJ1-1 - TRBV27 CASSLDTGTLNTEAFF TGTGCCAGCAGTTTAGACACCGGGACATTGAACACTGAAGCTTTCTTT
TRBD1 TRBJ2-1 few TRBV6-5 CASRQGDEQFF TGTGCCTCACGACAGGGGGATGAGCAGTTCTTC
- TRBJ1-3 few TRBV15 CATSRELGAGNTIYF TGTGCCACCAGCAGGGAGCTAGGAGCTGGAAACACCATATATTTT
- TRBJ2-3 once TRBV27 CASSPLAVLRDTQYF TGTGCCAGCAGTCCTTTAGCGGTACTGAGAGATACGCAGTATTTT
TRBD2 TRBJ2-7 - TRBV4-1 CASSQGVAGVSYEQYF TGCGCCAGCAGCCAAGGGGTAGCGGGAGTCTCCTACGAGCAGTACTTC
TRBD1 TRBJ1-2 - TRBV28 CASSLSGTGYYGYTF TGTGCCAGCAGTTTATCAGGGACAGGGTACTATGGCTACACCTTC
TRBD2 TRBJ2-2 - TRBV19 CASIRSGTGTGELFF TGTGCCAGTATAAGGAGCGGGACGGGTACCGGGGAGCTGTTTTTT
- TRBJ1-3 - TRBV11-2 CASSLGGGGGNTIYF TGTGCCAGCAGCTTAGGAGGGGGTGGTGGAAACACCATATATTTT
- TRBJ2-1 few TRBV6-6 CASSALLSYNEQFF TGTGCCAGCAGTGCCTTACTCTCCTACAATGAGCAGTTCTTC
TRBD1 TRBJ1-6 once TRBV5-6 CASSWDSSPLHF TGTGCCAGCAGCTGGGACAGTAGTCCCCTCCACTTT
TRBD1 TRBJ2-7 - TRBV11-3 CASSRFAGTGGTYEQYF TGTGCCAGCAGCCGATTCGCCGGGACAGGGGGCACCTACGAGCAGTACTTC
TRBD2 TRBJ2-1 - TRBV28 CATQGLAVYNEQFF TGTGCCACCCAAGGACTAGCGGTCTACAATGAGCAGTTCTTC
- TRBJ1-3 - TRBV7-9 CASSLTDFLDVYF TGTGCCAGCAGCTTAACTGATTTCCTAGATGTATATTTT
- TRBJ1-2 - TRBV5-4 CASSPRVEYGYTF TGTGCCAGCAGCCCCCGAGTGGAGTATGGCTACACCTTC
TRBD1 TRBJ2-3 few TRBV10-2 CASSELGTGITDTQYF TGCGCCAGCAGTGAGCTCGGGACAGGGATCACAGATACGCAGTATTTT
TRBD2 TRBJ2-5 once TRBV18 CASSQGLTSGSEGLQYF TGTGCCAGCTCACAGGGGTTGACTAGCGGGTCAGAAGGGCTCCAGTACTTC
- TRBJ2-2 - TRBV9 CASKGGNTGELFF TGTGCCAGCAAAGGCGGGAACACCGGGGAGCTGTTTTTT
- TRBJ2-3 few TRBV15 CATSRAAGGNTDTQYF TGTGCCACCAGCAGAGCTGCGGGCGGGAACACAGATACGCAGTATTTT
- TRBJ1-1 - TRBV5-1 CASSLEGGAGTEAFF TGCGCCAGCAGCTTGGAAGGGGGTGCGGGCACTGAAGCTTTCTTT
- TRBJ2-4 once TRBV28 CASSLFSAEYAGIGKNIQYF TGTGCCAGCAGTTTATTTTCTGCCGAATATGCAGGGATAGGCAAAAACATTCAGTACTTC
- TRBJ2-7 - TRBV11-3 CASSLAPGLYYEQYF TGTGCCAGCAGCTTAGCACCGGGACTGTACTACGAGCAGTACTTC
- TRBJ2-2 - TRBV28 CASRGAANTGELFF TGTGCCAGCAGGGGAGCGGCGAACACCGGGGAGCTGTTTTTT
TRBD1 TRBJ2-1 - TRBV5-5 CASSKGQGNNEQFF TGTGCCAGCAGCAAGGGACAGGGAAACAATGAGCAGTTCTTC
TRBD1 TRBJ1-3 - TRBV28 CASSSPRGHGNTIYF TGTGCCAGCAGTTCCCCCAGGGGGCATGGAAACACCATATATTTT
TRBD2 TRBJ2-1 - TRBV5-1 CASSLLVETSPKPLSHEQFF TGCGCCAGCAGCTTGCTCGTTGAGACTAGCCCAAAACCGCTCTCCCATGAGCAGTTCTTC
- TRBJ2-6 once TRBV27 CASSPGHRVSSGANVLTF TGTGCCAGCAGTCCAGGCCACAGGGTAAGCTCTGGGGCCAACGTCCTGACTTTC
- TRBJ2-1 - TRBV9 CASTSENEQFF TGTGCCAGCACGTCCGAGAATGAGCAGTTCTTC
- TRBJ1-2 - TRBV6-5 CACTAGAQNNYGYTF TGTGCCTGTACCGCAGGGGCCCAAAATAACTATGGCTACACCTTC
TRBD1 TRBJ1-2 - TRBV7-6 CASSLGQGQGGYTF TGTGCCAGCAGCTTAGGACAGGGTCAAGGTGGCTATACCTTC
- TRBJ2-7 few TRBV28 CASSRSPDYEQYF TGTGCCAGCAGTCGGTCTCCCGACTACGAGCAGTACTTC
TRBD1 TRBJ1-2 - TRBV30 CAWSDPGGGYTF TGTGCCTGGAGTGACCCAGGGGGTGGCTACACCTTC
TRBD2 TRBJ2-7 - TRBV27 CASSLLLAGGPDYEQYF TGTGCCAGCAGTTTATTACTAGCGGGAGGGCCTGACTACGAGCAGTACTTC
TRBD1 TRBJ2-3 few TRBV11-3 CASSPPGQGWGTQYF TGTGCCAGCAGCCCCCCGGGACAGGGATGGGGTACGCAGTATTTT
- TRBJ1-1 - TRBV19 CASRSVMNTEAFF TGTGCCAGTAGGTCAGTCATGAACACTGAAGCTTTCTTT
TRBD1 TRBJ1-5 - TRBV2 CASSGQGVSYSNQPQHF TGTGCCAGCAGTGGACAGGGGGTTTCGTATAGCAATCAGCCCCAGCATTTT
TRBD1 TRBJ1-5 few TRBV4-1 CASSPDRGPGYQPQHF TGCGCCAGCAGTCCCGACAGGGGGCCAGGGTATCAGCCCCAGCATTTT